This T cell receptor (beta chain) was captured in a study of spatial heterogeneity in lung cancer. Described time point: sample taken at primary tumor resection. Frozen PBMC, nontumor lung or tumor provided whole RNA, which was sequenced unsorted. CDR3 length: 13 amino acids. V lost 2 bases to trimming and J lost 7 bases, with 6 bases between them. Germline CDR1 and CDR2: MNHNS and SASEGT. This clonotype was counted many times. The antigen is unknown. Study results and limitations: Expanded alpha and beta TCR counts within tumors tracked tumor mutation counts.

TCRdb analysed the 5' RACE reads with MiXCR anew, one entry per CDR3 protein. The data show some 14,000 distinct CDR3 sequences, with about 5% seen just once and around 10% held by the top ten. Sequenced material: lung tumor tissue, taken at surgery. This TCR was recovered from a female donor with early-stage non-small cell lung cancer. This rearrangement joins TRBV6-1 to TRBJ1-6; D call uncertain. The DNA for the CDR3 is TGTGCCAGCAGTGAAATGGGAAATTCACCCCTCCACTTT. This gives the protein CASSEMGNSPLHF.